The 25 T cell receptor beta chains below all came from one sample that was sequenced in a study of a mutant IDH1 vaccine in newly diagnosed glioma (dated by TCRdb to about 2021). The library was produced with the immunoSEQ multiplex PCR assay. Imported from immuneACCESS, the table was reduced by TCRdb to in-frame sequences with V and J called. These copies leave out some clones; in studies compared against another copy, an unresolved V gene accounts for under half, and the cause of the remainder is not known. This sample has roughly 76,000 clones in its table, and 65% to 90% of those were observed once. Together, the top ten hold around 2% of the sample. These TCRs are of unknown antigen specificity. Read against the paper, the sample's time point label means: week 23, last vaccination. Every vaccine dose consisted of 300 ug of a 20-mer mutant IDH1 peptide in Montanide, administered subcutaneously together with topical imiquimod.

The sequenced sample was PBMCs, obtained from a glioma patient whose treatment included an IDH1 peptide vaccine. The receptors were sampled from a man aged 30 to 39 with glioma. Some clones in this sample may be carry-over from other donors' samples.

The rearrangement uses TRBV6-5 and TRBJ1-2; 10 bases line up with TRBD1. V lost 2 bases, J lost 4 bases, and 7 bases stayed unmatched. The CDR3 is made up of 16 amino acids. Germline-derived CDR1 and CDR2 are MNHEY and SVGAGI. CDR3 bases: TGTGCCAGCAGTTACACCAGGACAGGGGGGAGCTATGGCTACACCTTC. Protein: CASSYTRTGGSYGYTF.

The chain couples TRBV6-5 to TRBJ2-7; TRBD2 matches 8 bases. Germline lookup yields CDR1 MNHEY and CDR2 SVGAGI. After removal of 5 bases from V and 8 bases from J, the junction contained 5 bases not matched to a gene. The CDR3 has 12 amino acids. The CDR3 here is CASSKAGDKQYF. CDR3 bases: TGTGCCAGCAGTAAAGCGGGAGACAAGCAGTACTTC.

This clone was observed a handful of times. The V and J genes are TRBV19 and TRBJ1-1, with 9 bases identical to TRBD1. Looked up from germline, CDR1 is LNHDA and CDR2 is SQIVND (reference sequence). With 5 bases clipped from V and 5 bases from J, the junction kept 12 bases outside the gene matches. The CDR3 spans 16 residues. The CDR3 nucleotides are TGTGCCAGTAGTCTGACAGGGGGATCATGGAAGACTGAAGCTTTCTTT. This codes for CASSLTGGSWKTEAFF.

The chain combines TRBV5-1 with TRBJ2-3; D may be TRBD2 (7 bases). V lost 1 base and J 2 bases, leaving 11 bases between the germline ends. CDR3 length equals 15 residues. The germline V gene has CDR1 SGHRS and CDR2 YFSETQ. The CDR3 region is CASSLWGGSTDTQYF. The CDR3 nucleotides are TGCGCCAGCAGCTTGTGGGGGGGCTCCACAGATACGCAGTATTTT.

The chain is built from TRBV5-6 and TRBJ2-7, with D possibly TRBD2 on 5 matching bases. Trimming shortened V by 0 bases and J by 2 bases, and 12 bases separated the two germline ends. This CDR3 comprises 15 residues. Germline CDR1 SGHDT, CDR2 YYEEEE. This CDR3 reads CASSLAGKATYEQYF. The CDR3 DNA sequence: TGTGCCAGCAGCTTGGCCGGGAAGGCAACCTACGAGCAGTACTTC.

This clone has a handful of counts. The chain couples TRBV7-9 to TRBJ1-5; D is ambiguous. Deletions cut 6 bases from V and 7 bases from J, with 13 bases between. The germline V gene has CDR1 SEHNR and CDR2 FQNEAQ (reference sequence). The CDR3 is 13 amino acids. CDR3 residues: CASSYSGDQPQHF. In DNA form, the CDR3 reads TGTGCCAGCAGTTATTCAGGAGACCAGCCCCAGCATTTT. Combining the CDR3 with reference TRBV7-9 and TRBJ1-5 gives the whole variable domain DTGVSQNPRHKITKRGQNVTFRCDPISEHNRLYWYRQTLGQGPEFLTYFQNEAQLEKSRLLSDRFSAERPKGSFSTLEIQRTEQGDSAMYLCASSYSGDQPQHFGDGTRLSIL.

The chain couples TRBV28 to TRBJ2-7; D possibly corresponds to TRBD1 (6 bases). CDR1 MDHEN and CDR2 SYDVKM come from the germline V gene. The germline V and J ends were trimmed by 8 bases and 0 bases, with 11 bases remaining between them. This CDR3 has 13 residues. As DNA, the CDR3 is TGTGCCAGCCAGAGGGGGAGCTCCTACGAGCAGTACTTC. It yields the protein CASQRGSSYEQYF. Combining the CDR3 with reference TRBV28 and TRBJ2-7 gives the whole variable domain DVKVTQSSRYLVKRTGEKVFLECVQDMDHENMFWYRQDPGLGLRLIYFSYDVKMKEKGDIPEGYSVSREKKERFSLILESASTNQTSMYLCASQRGSSYEQYFGPGTRLTVT.

This rearrangement joins TRBV4-3 to TRBJ1-5; D remains ambiguous. This CDR3 is built from 15 residues. V was trimmed by 0 bases and J by 4 bases, leaving 10 bases between them. The germline V gene encodes CDR1 LGHNA and CDR2 YSLEER. This CDR3 is CASSQDRIRNQPQHF. CDR3 nucleotide sequence: TGCGCCAGCAGCCAAGATAGGATAAGAAATCAGCCCCAGCATTTT.

The gene calls are TRBV28 and TRBJ2-3; 7 nucleotides agree with TRBD2. Germline CDR1 is MDHEN and CDR2 is SYDVKM. Trimming took 5 bases from V and 4 from J; bases not matched to a gene: 15. The CDR3 is made up of 17 amino acids. This chain's CDR3 is CASSPTRGRERSDTQYF. The CDR3 coding sequence is TGTGCCAGCAGTCCTACCCGGGGGAGGGAGAGGTCAGATACGCAGTATTTT.

This clone was recorded a few times. CDR3 DNA: TGTGCCTGGAGTGTAGGCGGGAGACCCAATGAGCAGTTCTTC. Encoded protein: CAWSVGGRPNEQFF. The chain employs TRBV30 and TRBJ2-1; the match to TRBD2 covers 7 bases. V trimming: 0 bases; J trimming: 6 bases; junction bases outside the gene matches: 5. CDR1 is GTSNPN and CDR2 is SVGIG in the germline V gene (reference sequence). This CDR3 is built from 14 residues.

The V gene is TRBV23-1, the J gene TRBJ1-6; unclear D gene. TRBV23-1 belongs to the ORF category, with a function that is uncertain. With 2 bases removed from V and 11 bases from J, the gap between germline ends came to 16 bases. The CDR3 covers 15 residues. The CDR3 DNA follows: TGCGCCAGCAGTCAAAAGAGACGAGGCTTCCCACCCCTCCACTTT. Protein: CASSQKRRGFPPLHF.

This clone was seen a few times. The chain links TRBV5-5 to TRBJ1-4, with D possibly matching TRBD1 (5 bases). With 0 bases removed from V and 6 bases from J, the gap between germline ends came to 9 bases. The germline V gene has CDR1 SGHKS and CDR2 YYEKEE (reference sequence). The CDR3 has 14 amino acids. The CDR3 here is CASSLGQGDEKLFF. Written as DNA, the CDR3 is TGTGCCAGCAGCTTGGGGCAGGGAGATGAAAAACTGTTTTTT.

The CDR3: CASGERSTEAFF. In nucleotides, the CDR3 is TGTGCCAGCGGGGAGCGGTCCACTGAAGCTTTCTTT. The chain has TRBV28 and TRBJ1-1; the D is unclear. Germline CDR1 is MDHEN and CDR2 is SYDVKM. This CDR3 spans 12 amino acids. V was shortened by 8 bases and J by 4 bases, with 11 bases between the two germline ends.

This clone turned up a few times. CDR3 protein: CASSMGAGSGQPQHF. CDR3 in DNA: TGTGCCAGTAGTATGGGGGCCGGGTCGGGTCAGCCCCAGCATTTT. The genes are TRBV19 and TRBJ1-5, with D tentatively TRBD1 (6 bases). V lost 3 bases and J 6 bases, leaving 15 bases between the germline ends. Germline values: CDR1 LNHDA, CDR2 SQIVND (reference sequence). CDR3 length equals 15 residues.

V is TRBV27 and J is TRBJ2-7, with 8 nucleotides matching TRBD1. The V and J ends lost 5 bases and 3 bases, in that order; junction bases with no gene match: 6. This CDR3 spans 14 amino acids. Germline V gene sequence: CDR1 MNHEY, CDR2 SMNVEV (reference sequence). The CDR3 nucleotides read TGTGCCAGCAGTCAACGGGGACAGGTCTACGAGCAGTACTTC. Its protein product is CASSQRGQVYEQYF.

V usage is TRBV27 and J usage is TRBJ1-5; 10 bases map to TRBD1. The ends lost 7 bases at V and 4 bases at J; junction bases unmatched: 7. Germline V gene data show CDR1 as MNHEY and CDR2 as SMNVEV (reference sequence). The CDR3 covers 15 residues. CDR3 nucleotides: TGTGCCAGCAAACCGGGACAGGGGCCAAATCAGCCCCAGCATTTT. It encodes CASKPGQGPNQPQHF.

The genes are TRBV7-3 and TRBJ2-2; TRBD1 is a possible D gene (6 bases). The ends were cut back, 3 bases at V and 1 base at J, with 6 bases in the middle. Germline CDR1 reads SGHTA; CDR2 reads FQGTGA. The CDR3 spans 14 residues. In DNA, the CDR3 is TGTGCCAGCAGCTTGGGACAGAACACCGGGGAGCTGTTTTTT. It encodes CASSLGQNTGELFF.

The chain recombines TRBV18 with TRBJ1-6; D gene uncertain. Germline assignment: CDR1 KGHSH and CDR2 LQKENI. The CDR3 loop spans 14 amino acids. V lost 3 bases and J 7 bases, leaving 10 bases between the germline ends. The CDR3 coding sequence is TGTGCCAGCTCACCCACAGACACCAATTCACCCCTCCACTTT. Translating it yields CASSPTDTNSPLHF.

This clone was seen just once. The CDR3 protein is CASSLSGSSYNEQFF. CDR3 nucleotide sequence: TGTGCCAGCAGTCTTAGCGGGAGCTCCTACAATGAGCAGTTCTTC. The V and J genes are TRBV27 and TRBJ2-1, with TRBD2 matching 9 bases. Germline V lookup: CDR1 MNHEY, CDR2 SMNVEV (reference sequence). The CDR3 has 15 amino acids. V gave up 5 bases and J gave up 0 bases; unmatched junction bases: 2.

The gene calls are TRBV2 and TRBJ1-6; 7 bases line up with TRBD1. The CDR3 consists of 13 residues. J gave up 3 bases and V 10 bases, and 3 bases lay outside the gene matches. Germline CDR1 SNHLY, CDR2 FYNNEI. CDR3 DNA sequence: TGTGCCACCCGGGACAGCTATAATTCACCCCTCCACTTT. Protein: CATRDSYNSPLHF.

The chain carries TRBV10-2 and TRBJ1-1; 9 positions agree with TRBD1. CDR3 size: 12 residues. CDR1 and CDR2 (germline): WSHSY, SAAADI. V trimming: 7 bases; J trimming: 11 bases; junction bases outside the gene matches: 8. In DNA, the CDR3 is TGCGCCAGCACGACAGGGGGACAATTGGCTTTCTTT. The encoded protein is CASTTGGQLAFF.

The V and J genes are TRBV15 and TRBJ2-5, with 7 bases matching TRBD2. V shed 1 base, J shed 5 bases, and the junction held 4 bases outside the gene matches. The CDR3 has 14 amino acids. Germline values: CDR1 LNHNV, CDR2 YYDKDF (reference sequence). The CDR3 spells CATSRVAREETQYF. Here the CDR3 DNA reads TGTGCCACCAGCAGAGTAGCGCGGGAGGAGACCCAGTACTTC.

The chain combines TRBV6-5 with TRBJ1-3, with a tentative D call TRBD1 (5 bases). Trimming cost V 6 bases and J 0 bases, with 12 bases left between them. This CDR3 is 15 amino acids long. From germline, CDR1 is MNHEY and CDR2 SVGAGI. This chain's CDR3 is CASSRGGGSGNTIYF. In DNA, the CDR3 is TGTGCCAGCAGCCGCGGGGGTGGCTCTGGAAACACCATATATTTT.

The gene calls are TRBV7-9 and TRBJ1-1; tentatively, D is TRBD1 (5 bases). This CDR3 has 14 residues. With 3 bases removed from V and 3 bases from J, the gap between germline ends came to 11 bases. Germline values: CDR1 SEHNR, CDR2 FQNEAQ (reference sequence). In DNA, the CDR3 is TGTGCCAGCAGCTTGGCGGGGACCGACACTGAAGCTTTCTTT. It translates to CASSLAGTDTEAFF.

The chain combines TRBV5-6 with TRBJ2-7; D not certain. V was cut by 2 bases and J by 1 base, with 7 bases left in between. This CDR3 has 13 amino acids. Germline CDR1 SGHDT, CDR2 YYEEEE. The DNA for the CDR3 is TGTGCCAGCAGCTTAGGTGTGTCCTACGAGCAGTACTTC. This encodes CASSLGVSYEQYF.